This T cell receptor (beta chain) was obtained from a study of CD8+CD57+ T cells in acquired aplastic anemia. Across the study: The study obtained an average of 3.2 ug of DNA from sorted CD4+ and CD8+ cells.

Study-level findings and limits: Patients had roughly 29 CD8+ CDR3 sequences in common with controls (the shared set).

Concerning this clonotype: Its antigen remains unknown.

For sequencing, patients were chosen who had shown expansion of CD8+CD57+ cells by flow cytometry. At blood sampling, none of the patients had yet received therapy. Genomic DNA was employed as the template in profiling TCR beta VDJ and CDR3. Using its own MiXCR run on the reads, TCRdb lists one record per CDR3 protein. The repertoire includes hundreds of thousands of distinct CDR3 sequences, 45% to 50% of them detected once, and over 7.5% sits in the top ten. J was trimmed by 2 bases and V by 1 base; bases with no gene match: 18. The CDR3 runs 22 residues. Germline V gene data show CDR1 as SGHAT and CDR2 as FQNNGV.

The sequence came from a human donor with aplastic anemia. J is TRBJ2-6 and V is TRBV11-2; 9 bases align to TRBD1. The sequencing input was sorted CD4+, CD8+, or CD8+CD57+ T cells (not recorded which) from PBMCs. The CDR3 bases are TGTGCCAGCAGCTTAGGGGTTTGGCGATGGGACAGGGTGTTAGCTGGGGCCAACGTCCTGACTTTC. This codes for CASSLGVWRWDRVLAGANVLTF.